The rows below give T cell receptor beta chains drawn from one sample of a study of CD8 T cells in Susac syndrome. TCRdb reprocessed the immunoSEQ multiplex PCR reads via MiXCR and lists one record per CDR3 protein. The table lists around 160,000 distinct CDR3 sequences, around 94% of them singletons. The material sequenced was CD4+ T cells from PBMCs. These receptors were collected from a human donor in good health. CDR3s include the opening cysteine and the closing phenylalanine or tryptophan. D genes are given only for firm matches. The listing skips clone size in some rows; elsewhere it reads once, few, many or a size class.

NA | TRBJ2-1 | 16 | NA | TRBV7-3 | CASSLTSRVPLYEQFF | TGTGCCAGCAGCTTAACGTCCCGGGTCCCGCTCTATGAGCAGTTCTTC
TRBD1 | TRBJ2-7 | 11 | NA | TRBV7-2 | CASSQGQGRYF | TGTGCCAGCAGCCAAGGACAGGGACGGTACTTC
NA | TRBJ2-7 | 14 | NA | TRBV12-3/TRBV12-4 | CASSDSADSYEQYF | TGTGCCAGCAGTGACAGCGCTGACTCCTACGAGCAGTACTTC
TRBD2 | TRBJ2-3 | 15 | once | TRBV29-1 | CSVRGGKEGTDTQYF | TGCAGCGTCCGCGGGGGGAAGGAGGGCACAGATACGCAGTATTTT
NA | TRBJ2-1 | 16 | NA | TRBV27 | CASTNPADLPRGEQFF | TGTGCCAGCACCAACCCCGCGGACTTGCCCCGAGGGGAGCAGTTCTTC
NA | TRBJ2-5 | 14 | NA | TRBV25-1 | CASSEWKGQETQYF | TGTGCCAGCAGTGAATGGAAGGGCCAAGAGACCCAGTACTTC
NA | TRBJ1-1 | 13 | NA | TRBV2 | CASTSDRNTEAFF | TGTGCCAGCACCTCGGACAGAAACACTGAAGCTTTCTTT
TRBD1 | TRBJ2-3 | 17 | NA | TRBV12-3/TRBV12-4 | CASSLEMGQGSTDTQYF | TGTGCCAGCAGTTTAGAGATGGGACAGGGGTCCACAGATACGCAGTATTTT
TRBD2 | TRBJ2-7 | 18 | once | TRBV4-2 | CASSPSPGTSGGSYEQYF | TGTGCCAGCAGCCCGTCACCAGGGACTAGCGGGGGCTCCTACGAGCAGTACTTC
NA | TRBJ2-3 | 14 | NA | TRBV30 | CAWSLPARTDTQYF | TGTGCCTGGAGTCTCCCGGCCCGCACAGATACGCAGTATTTT
TRBD1 | TRBJ1-2 | 13 | once | TRBV27 | CASSLRQGGGYTF | TGTGCCAGCAGTTTACGGCAGGGGGGTGGCTACACCTTC
NA | TRBJ1-1 | 10 | NA | TRBV20-1 | CSARDREAFF | TGCAGTGCTAGAGACAGGGAGGCTTTCTTT
NA | TRBJ2-1 | 15 | NA | TRBV20-1 | CSANPRGKSYNEQFF | TGCAGTGCCAACCCCAGGGGAAAGTCCTACAATGAGCAGTTCTTC
NA | TRBJ1-1 | 12 | once | TRBV28 | CASRWGNTEAFF | TGTGCCAGCAGATGGGGGAACACTGAAGCTTTCTTT
TRBD1 | TRBJ1-2 | 15 | NA | TRBV7-2 | CASSLQGALYDGYTF | TGTGCCAGCAGCTTACAGGGGGCCCTCTACGATGGCTACACCTTC
NA | TRBJ2-7 | 14 | NA | TRBV6-2/TRBV6-3 | CASSYSSSLNEQYF | TGTGCCAGCAGTTACTCGAGTAGTCTCAACGAGCAGTACTTC
TRBD1 | TRBJ1-1 | 14 | NA | TRBV30 | CAWSPGQGNTEAFF | TGTGCCTGGAGTCCCGGACAGGGCAACACTGAAGCTTTCTTT
NA | TRBJ1-1 | 12 | NA | TRBV29-1 | CSVKGLNTEAFF | TGCAGCGTTAAGGGCCTAAACACTGAAGCTTTCTTT
TRBD1 | TRBJ1-5 | 16 | NA | TRBV3-1 | CASSHIRQGAGEPQHF | TGTGCCAGCAGCCATATTCGACAGGGGGCTGGGGAGCCCCAGCATTTT
TRBD2 | TRBJ2-1 | 14 | NA | TRBV5-4 | CASSLEAGSNEQFF | TGTGCCAGCAGCTTGGAAGCGGGATCCAATGAGCAGTTCTTC
NA | TRBJ2-1 | 13 | once | TRBV15 | CATSREWFREQFF | TGTGCCACCAGCAGAGAATGGTTCCGAGAGCAGTTCTTC
NA | TRBJ2-5 | 13 | NA | TRBV5-6 | CASSLSGEETQYF | TGTGCCAGCTCCTTATCGGGCGAGGAGACCCAGTACTTC
NA | TRBJ2-1 | 11 | once | TRBV20-1 | CSGTNYNEQFF | TGCAGTGGGACTAACTACAATGAGCAGTTCTTC
TRBD1 | TRBJ2-1 | 13 | NA | TRBV20-1 | CSATWTGANEQFF | TGCAGTGCTACTTGGACAGGGGCGAATGAGCAGTTCTTC
NA | TRBJ2-2 | 15 | few | TRBV3-1 | CASSPGTGGTGELFF | TGTGCCAGCAGCCCCGGGACTGGGGGCACCGGGGAGCTGTTTTTT
NA | TRBJ2-3 | 13 | once | TRBV30 | CAWTGPGTDTQYF | TGTGCCTGGACGGGGCCCGGTACAGATACGCAGTATTTT
NA | TRBJ2-5 | 13 | NA | TRBV30 | CALSSGFRETQYF | TGTGCCTTGTCGAGCGGGTTTCGAGAGACCCAGTACTTC
NA | TRBJ1-2 | 11 | NA | TRBV20-1 | CSASYGYGYTF | TGCAGTGCTAGTTACGGGTATGGCTACACCTTC
NA | TRBJ2-6 | 15 | NA | TRBV2 | CASSEEGPGANVLTF | TGTGCCAGCAGTGAAGAGGGACCTGGGGCCAACGTCCTGACTTTC
NA | TRBJ2-5 | 13 | NA | TRBV29-1 | CSARGTIRETQYF | TGCAGCGCGCGGGGTACTATCCGGGAGACCCAGTACTTC
NA | TRBJ1-3 | 13 | NA | TRBV5-6 | CASTGRSGNTIYF | TGTGCGAGCACCGGGAGATCTGGAAACACCATATATTTT
TRBD2 | TRBJ2-1 | 15 | NA | TRBV12-3/TRBV12-4 | CASNPSGGHYNEQFF | TGTGCCAGCAACCCTAGCGGGGGCCACTACAATGAGCAGTTCTTC
NA | TRBJ1-4 | 12 | NA | TRBV6-1 | CASRRANEKLFF | TGTGCCAGCAGAAGGGCTAATGAAAAACTGTTTTTT
NA | TRBJ2-7 | 11 | NA | TRBV3-1 | CASSQGGGWDF | TGTGCCAGCAGCCAAGGGGGGGGCTGGGACTTC
NA | TRBJ2-6 | 14 | NA | TRBV30 | CACTGSSGANVLTF | TGTGCCTGTACAGGTAGCTCTGGGGCCAACGTCCTGACTTTC
NA | TRBJ1-2 | 15 | NA | TRBV6-6 | CASSLTPDAGYGYTF | TGTGCCAGCAGTTTAACTCCGGACGCAGGCTATGGCTACACCTTC
TRBD2 | TRBJ2-3 | 15 | NA | TRBV4-2 | CASSPLAGGPYTQYF | TGTGCCAGCAGCCCTCTAGCGGGGGGGCCCTATACGCAGTATTTT
NA | TRBJ1-1 | 13 | NA | TRBV6-1 | CASSEGTDTEAFF | TGTGCCAGCAGTGAAGGGACAGACACTGAAGCTTTCTTT
NA | TRBJ1-1 | 13 | NA | TRBV14 | CASSQESLSRAFF | TGTGCCAGCAGCCAAGAAAGCTTGAGCCGAGCTTTCTTT
NA | TRBJ2-5 | 12 | NA | TRBV20-1 | CSASGPRETQYF | TGCAGTGCAAGCGGGCCTCGAGAGACCCAGTACTTC
NA | TRBJ1-1 | 12 | once | TRBV30 | CAWSVPPGVVFF | TGTGCCTGGAGTGTACCGCCCGGAGTGGTTTTCTTT
TRBD2 | TRBJ2-1 | 12 | NA | TRBV7-9 | CASSPTSIEQFF | TGTGCCAGCAGCCCGACTAGCATCGAGCAGTTCTTC
TRBD1 | TRBJ1-5 | 15 | once | TRBV12-3/TRBV12-4 | CASRTGGGSNQPQHF | TGTGCCAGCAGGACAGGGGGTGGCAGCAATCAGCCCCAGCATTTT
NA | TRBJ1-3 | 15 | NA | TRBV19 | CASNAGPLSGNTIYF | TGTGCCAGTAATGCGGGTCCCCTCTCCGGAAACACCATATATTTT
NA | TRBJ1-1 | 16 | NA | TRBV7-9 | CASSSDPRAMNTEAFF | TGTGCCAGCAGCTCAGACCCCCGGGCCATGAACACTGAAGCTTTCTTT
TRBD1 | TRBJ2-5 | 15 | NA | TRBV4-2 | CASSQIQGAAETQYF | TGTGCCAGCAGCCAAATACAGGGGGCGGCGGAGACCCAGTACTTC
NA | TRBJ2-3 | 16 | NA | TRBV9 | CASSPHPAGAGDTQYF | TGTGCCAGCAGCCCTCACCCGGCGGGGGCAGGAGATACGCAGTATTTT
NA | TRBJ2-2 | 15 | NA | TRBV12-3/TRBV12-4 | CASSTPTRMSGELFF | TGTGCCAGCAGCACCCCGACTAGGATGTCCGGGGAGCTGTTTTTT
TRBD1 | TRBJ1-5 | 13 | NA | TRBV2 | CASSDRGRQPQHF | TGTGCCAGCAGTGACAGGGGGCGGCAGCCCCAGCATTTT
NA | TRBJ2-2 | 15 | NA | TRBV4-3 | CASSQDRLNTGELFF | TGCGCCAGCAGCCAAGACAGGCTGAACACCGGGGAGCTGTTTTTT
NA | TRBJ2-1 | 11 | NA | TRBV29-1 | CSVERVNEQFF | TGCAGCGTTGAAAGGGTCAATGAGCAGTTCTTC
TRBD2 | TRBJ2-3 | 14 | NA | TRBV20-1 | CSARIAGGTDTQYF | TGCAGTGCTAGAATCGCGGGGGGGACAGATACGCAGTATTTT
NA | TRBJ2-5 | 13 | NA | TRBV5-1 | CASASGGQETQYF | TGCGCCAGCGCATCAGGAGGTCAAGAGACCCAGTACTTC
NA | TRBJ2-6 | 13 | NA | TRBV9 | CASSIPPANVLTF | TGTGCCAGCAGCATCCCTCCGGCCAACGTCCTGACTTTC
NA | TRBJ2-1 | 12 | NA | TRBV20-1 | CSVSPLGTEQFF | TGCAGTGTTTCCCCTTTAGGGACAGAGCAGTTCTTC
NA | TRBJ2-5 | 12 | NA | TRBV20-1 | CSARKGAETQYF | TGCAGTGCTAGGAAAGGGGCAGAGACCCAGTACTTC
NA | TRBJ1-1 | 11 | NA | TRBV30 | CAWRGVKEAFF | TGTGCCTGGAGGGGCGTGAAGGAAGCTTTCTTT
NA | TRBJ1-3 | 14 | NA | TRBV29-1 | CSVEDTASGNTIYF | TGCAGCGTTGAAGATACAGCCTCTGGAAACACCATATATTTT
NA | TRBJ1-6 | 16 | NA | TRBV3-1 | CASSQGTGALSSPLHF | TGTGCCAGCAGCCAAGGTACGGGGGCGCTGAGTTCACCCCTCCACTTT
TRBD1 | TRBJ1-1 | 15 | NA | TRBV4-3 | CASRESGQGNTEAFF | TGCGCCAGCAGGGAAAGTGGACAGGGGAACACTGAAGCTTTCTTT